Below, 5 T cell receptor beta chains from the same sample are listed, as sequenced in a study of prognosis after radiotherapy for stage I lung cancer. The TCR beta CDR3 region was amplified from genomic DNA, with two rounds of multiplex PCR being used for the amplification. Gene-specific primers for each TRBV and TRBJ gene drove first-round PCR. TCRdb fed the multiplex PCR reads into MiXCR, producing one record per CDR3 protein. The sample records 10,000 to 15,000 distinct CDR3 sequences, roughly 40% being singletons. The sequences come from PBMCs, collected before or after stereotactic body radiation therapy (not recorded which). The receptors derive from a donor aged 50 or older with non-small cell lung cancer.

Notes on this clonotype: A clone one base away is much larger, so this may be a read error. Written as DNA, the CDR3 is TGCAGTGTACCGGGACTATCGTCCTACAATGAGCAGTTCTTC. Amino acids: CSVPGLSSYNEQFF. The chain couples TRBV20-1 to TRBJ2-1; 7 nucleotides align to TRBD2. From germline, CDR1 is DFQATT and CDR2 SNEGSKA (reference sequence). J lost 1 base, V lost 7 bases, and 7 bases had no gene match. The CDR3 has 14 residues.

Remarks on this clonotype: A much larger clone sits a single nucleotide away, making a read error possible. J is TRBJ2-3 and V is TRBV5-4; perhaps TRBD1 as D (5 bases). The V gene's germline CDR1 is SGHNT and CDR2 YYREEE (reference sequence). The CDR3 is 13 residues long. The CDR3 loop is CAISLGHTDTQYF. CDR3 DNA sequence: TGTGCCATCAGCTTGGGGCACACAGATACGCAGTATTTT.

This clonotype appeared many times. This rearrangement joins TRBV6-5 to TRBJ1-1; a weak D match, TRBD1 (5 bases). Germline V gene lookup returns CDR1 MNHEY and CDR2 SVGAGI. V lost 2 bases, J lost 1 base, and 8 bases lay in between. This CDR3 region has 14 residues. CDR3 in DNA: TGTGCCAGCAGTTACACGGGGGGGAACACTGAAGCTTTCTTT. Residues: CASSYTGGNTEAFF.

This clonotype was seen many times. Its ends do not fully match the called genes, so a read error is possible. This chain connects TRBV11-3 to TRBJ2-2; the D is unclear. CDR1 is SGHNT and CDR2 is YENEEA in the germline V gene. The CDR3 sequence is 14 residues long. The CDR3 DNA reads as TGTGCCAGCAGCTTAGATCCTAACAGCGGGGAGCTGTTTTTT. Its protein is CASSLDPNSGELFF. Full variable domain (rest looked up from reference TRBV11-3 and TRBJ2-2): EAGVVQSPRYKIIEKKQPVAFWCNPISGHNTLYWYLQNLGQGPELLIRYENEEAVDDSQLPKDRFSAERLKGVDSTLKIQPAELGDSAVYLCASSLDPNSGELFFGEGSRLTVL.

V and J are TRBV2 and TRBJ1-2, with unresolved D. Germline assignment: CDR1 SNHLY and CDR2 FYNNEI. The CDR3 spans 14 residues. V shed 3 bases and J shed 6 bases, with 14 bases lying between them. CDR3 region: CASSDEPWIHGYTF. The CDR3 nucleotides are TGTGCCAGCAGTGATGAACCGTGGATACATGGCTACACCTTC.